A single sample is the source of the 3 T cell receptor beta chains below, sequenced in a study of beta chain features in type 1 diabetes. Points from the study as a whole: Among all four CD4+ subsets, Type 1 diabetes patients had TCRB CDR3s that were moderately but significantly shorter.

These receptors have no identified antigens. Every bit of the isolated RNA underwent reverse transcription, so sequencing read expressed TCRB transcripts. Sequencing used immunoSEQ multiplex PCR; TCRdb keeps in-frame clones, though not all of them. This table holds about 260,000 clones, roughly 22% found once. Sequenced sample: naive CD4+ T cells from blood. The source is a woman aged 40 to 50 with type 1 diabetes.

The chain combines TRBV29-1 with TRBJ1-1; D is unresolved. Germline V gene lookup returns CDR1 SQVTM and CDR2 ANQGSEA. V shed 4 bases and J shed 5 bases, with 17 bases lying between them. The CDR3 has 14 residues. CDR3 nucleotides: TGCAGCGTTGTACACAGAGGGTACGAAACTGAAGCTTTCTTT. Residues: CSVVHRGYETEAFF.

This clone has only a few counts. This chain uses TRBV2 with TRBJ1-6, with 9 bases fitting TRBD1. The CDR3 is 13 residues long. The germline gives CDR1 SNHLY, CDR2 FYNNEI. The V and J ends lost 8 bases and 10 bases, in that order; junction bases with no gene match: 6. DNA of the CDR3: TGTGCCAGCTCGACAGGACAGGGGTCACCCCTCCACTTT. The encoded protein is CASSTGQGSPLHF.

This clone appeared a few times. This chain joins TRBV18 and TRBJ2-5; weak D call: TRBD2 (5 bases). There are 12 residues in the CDR3. With 3 bases removed from V and 9 bases from J, the gap between germline ends came to 11 bases. From germline, CDR1 is KGHSH and CDR2 LQKENI. CDR3 coding DNA: TGTGCCAGCTCACCGGAGGAGGAGTCCCAGTACTTC. This translates into CASSPEEESQYF.